This entry concerns a single T cell receptor beta chain. Its antigen is unknown. The record has no base qualities; no much larger clone is one base away. Interpreted using the paper, the time point label stands for: roughly 26 weeks on oral tofacitinib. This sample's treatment or condition label indicates: oral pan-JAK inhibitor, 5-10 mg twice daily. Lesional scalp punch biopsies and peripheral blood were collected from alopecia areata patients. PBMCs were separated by density centrifugation and stained for CD3, CD4 and CD8, after which CD4+ and CD8+ T cells were sorted on a FACSAria. The germline V gene encodes CDR1 SGHRS and CDR2 YFSETQ. The germline V and J ends show losses of 2 bases and 4 bases respectively, and no gene match explains 7 bases of the junction. The CDR3 goes from the cysteine to the phenylalanine over 15 residues. The only DNA kept is the CDR3, 45 bases in frame from the first base.

The data derive from a study of CD8+ T cells in alopecia areata (dated by TCRdb to 2017 to 2018). Concerning the study at large: The treated patients took part in an open-label pilot trial in which moderate-to-severe alopecia areata was treated with oral tofacitinib at 5 to 10 mg twice daily. Scalp clonality was compared among normal scalp (n=4), patchy alopecia areata scalp (n=8), and alopecia totalis/universalis scalp (n=8). For the treated patients, the SALT score, which quantifies what percentage of scalp surface area is affected, served as the measure of disease severity. Tofacitinib was given for 6 to 18 months, followed by 6 months of follow-up off drug to assess delayed response and recurrence. The study used high-throughput TCRbeta sequencing to examine T cell clonal expansion in alopecia areata, in both the C3H/HeJ mouse model and human patients. Amplification of TCRbeta CDR3 regions was done by immunoSEQ multiplex PCR using 35 Vbeta forward primers and 13 Jbeta reverse primers. The RNA source kit depended on sample type: the PAXgene miRNA kit for fixed scalp, the miRNeasy kit for PBMCs, and the RNeasy kit for mouse skin. Patients on tofacitinib were biopsied at baseline and after 4 and 24 weeks of treatment, and several of the patients also had a later scalp biopsy. In humans, TCRbeta sequencing was performed on scalp tissue and on sorted CD4+ and CD8+ peripheral blood T cells from healthy controls and from patients with patchy or totalis/universalis alopecia areata.

The library was obtained by the immunoSEQ multiplex PCR assay. RNA was extracted from all samples and reverse transcribed into cDNA as template for TCR sequencing. First-strand cDNA was synthesized with SuperScript III using a 2:1 mix of oligo-dT and random hexamers. Amplification bias was assessed with a synthetic immune receptor repertoire, and residual bias was removed computationally. The paper's data handling went like this. Raw reads were preprocessed to remove errors, and CDR3 was defined by IMGT conventions from the conserved cysteine to phenylalanine. Clonality was calculated as 1 minus Shannon entropy normalized by log2 of the number of productive unique TCRs. Scalp TCRbeta sequences were cross-referenced with sorted blood CD4 and CD8 repertoires so that the CD4 or CD8 identity of scalp clones could be inferred. As stored in TCRdb, this immuneACCESS dataset retains in-frame rearrangements with V and J assigned. A fraction of the clones does not appear; measured against another copy, unresolved V genes explain less than half of the discrepancy, and the remainder lacks a known reason. Clonal size and the V and J genes are those of that table, whereas D and trimming came from the DNA. Here the sample has around 270,000 clones; 55% to 70% occur a single time. The ten largest clonotypes hold approximately 1.7% of the sample.

What the research found in general, with its limitations: Shared TCR sequences between patients were less evident than in mice, which may be partly attributable to HLA diversity in the patient population. Tofacitinib significantly decreased scalp clonality and the number of expanded CD8+ clones among the top 100 scalp clones. Compared with normal scalp, lesional scalp had higher clonality and more expanded CD8+ clones, particularly in alopecia totalis/universalis, a pattern that suggests antigenic drive. Resident alphabeta T cells in normal human skin are also sequenced, complicating scalp TCR repertoire analysis, unlike mouse skin dominated by gammadelta T cells. Because the treated cohort was small and had only one nonresponder, larger studies are needed to examine links between baseline CD8+ expansion and response. Many expanded lesional clones were found to persist in scalp and blood during tofacitinib treatment, and relapse after treatment cessation may be partly explained by this persistence.

The TCR sequence derives from a human donor with alopecia areata. The sequencing used CD4+ T cells sorted from blood, collected at week 24, from a patient treated with tofacitinib. This sequence uses TRBV5-1 and TRBJ2-3; 7 bases in the middle match TRBD1. The DNA sequence reads TGCGCCAGCAGCTTAAACAGGGGATGGGCAGATACGCAGTATTTT. It encodes CASSLNRGWADTQYF.